Described below is a single TCR beta chain sequence and its context. An end of the junction differs from the germline gene, which may be a read error. This sample was included in a study of CD8+CD57+ T cells in acquired aplastic anemia. Individuals selected for sequencing had exhibited CD8+CD57+ cell expansion on flow cytometry. The CDR3 covers 14 residues. CDR1 is WSHSY, CDR2 SAAADI, per germline. Genomic DNA constituted the template upon which TCR beta VDJ and CDR3 profiling was performed. One entry per CDR3 protein, called by TCRdb with MiXCR from the reads. The table lists 450,000 to 550,000 distinct CDR3 sequences, approximately 32% of them singletons, with less than 0.85% in the top ten.

The receptor was derived from a human donor with aplastic anemia. The chain couples TRBV10-2 to TRBJ2-2, with D hard to call. Sequenced: sorted CD4+, CD8+, or CD8+CD57+ T cells (not recorded which) from PBMCs. CDR3 residues: CASSSPTNTGELFF. In DNA form, the CDR3 reads TGTGCCAGCAGTTCCCCCACGAACACCGGGGAGCTGTTTTTT.